One and the same sample provided the 9 T cell receptor beta chains below, sequenced in a study of early T cells in non-severe SARS-CoV-2 infection. From the 5' RACE reads, TCRdb called clonotypes with MiXCR, one entry per CDR3 protein. Among roughly 120,000 distinct CDR3 sequences, under 15% were seen once, and the ten largest hold around a fifth. The material sequenced was whole blood. These receptors all stem from an adult who was a healthcare worker with PCR-confirmed SARS-CoV-2 infection or an uninfected control (not recorded which).

This clonotype was detected a few times. CDR3: CASSLDWDQPQHF. CDR3 in DNA: TGTGCCAGCAGCCTAGACTGGGATCAGCCCCAGCATTTT. The V call is TRBV5-5, the J call TRBJ1-5, with unresolved D. Trimming pared 4 bases from V and 5 bases from J, leaving 10 bases between. Looked up from germline, CDR1 is SGHKS and CDR2 is YYEKEE (reference sequence). The length of the CDR3 is 13 residues.

The table lists this clonotype with a few counts. The V gene is TRBV9, the J gene TRBJ1-6; D may be TRBD1 (5 bases). The CDR3 spans 15 residues. V dropped 1 base and J dropped 5 bases, with 10 bases sitting between them. Germline V gene sequence: CDR1 SGDLS, CDR2 YYNGEE. The CDR3 coding sequence is TGTGCCAGCAGCGTAAGCGGGGGTAATAATTCACCCCTCCACTTT. It codes for CASSVSGGNNSPLHF.

This clonotype is deemed medium-sized (0.01 to 0.1%). The genes are TRBV2 and TRBJ1-1; TRBD1 is a possible D gene (6 bases). Germline V gene lookup returns CDR1 SNHLY and CDR2 FYNNEI. The CDR3 runs 13 residues. Deletions cut 1 base from V and 6 bases from J, with 9 bases between. This CDR3 is CASSEEEGAEAFF. CDR3 in DNA: TGTGCCAGCAGTGAAGAGGAGGGGGCTGAAGCTTTCTTT.

This clonotype occurred many times. This rearrangement joins TRBV7-9 to TRBJ1-1; D is possibly TRBD1 (5 bases). The germline V gene has CDR1 SEHNR and CDR2 FQNEAQ (reference sequence). The CDR3 covers 16 residues. The V and J ends lost 5 bases and 10 bases respectively, with 26 bases between them. The CDR3 loop reads CASSEPGVETRDRAFF. CDR3 in DNA: TGTGCCAGCAGCGAACCGGGGGTAGAGACGAGGGATCGAGCTTTCTTT.

Remarks on this clonotype: Being one base from a much bigger clone, this may be a read error. CDR3 sequence: CASSSNRGPYEQYF. The CDR3 DNA reads as TGTGCCAGCAGCTCGAACAGGGGGCCCTACGAGCAGTACTTC. V is TRBV11-2 and J is TRBJ2-7; the match to TRBD1 covers 9 bases. Germline trimming cut 4 bases from V and 2 bases from J; bases unmatched to any gene: 3. This CDR3 has 14 residues. Germline V gene lookup returns CDR1 SGHAT and CDR2 FQNNGV.

This clonotype was seen repeatedly, ten times or more. The DNA for the CDR3 is TGCAGCGTTCACGGACAGGGGGAAGGACTATACTATGGCTACACCTTC. Its protein product is CSVHGQGEGLYYGYTF. V usage is TRBV29-1 and J usage is TRBJ1-2; the match to TRBD1 covers 10 bases. The V and J ends lost 5 bases and 3 bases, in that order; junction bases with no gene match: 12. The length of the CDR3 is 16 residues. Germline assignment: CDR1 SQVTM and CDR2 ANQGSEA.

This clonotype was detected a few times. The V gene is TRBV21-1, the J gene TRBJ2-5; the DNA was not compared with TRBD1, the D call given in the table. TRBV21-1 is labeled a pseudogene. The CDR3 runs 14 residues. CDR3 in DNA: TGTGCCAGCAGCTATGGACAGGCTCGGGAGACCCAGTACTTC. Its translation is CASSYGQARETQYF.

The chain employs TRBV3-1 and TRBJ2-3; a weak D match, TRBD1 (6 bases). Trimming pared 1 base from V and 2 bases from J, leaving 10 bases between. The CDR3 is 15 residues long. Germline CDR1 LGHDT, CDR2 YNNKEL (reference sequence). The DNA of the CDR3 is TGTGCCAGCAGCCAAGGGACAGACGCCACAGATACGCAGTATTTT. The encoded protein is CASSQGTDATDTQYF.

V gene TRBV5-8 combines with J gene TRBJ2-3; TRBD1 aligns across 8 bases. CDR3 length: 14 amino acids. In germline, CDR1 is SGHTS, CDR2 YDEGEE. The V and J ends lost 2 bases and 2 bases, in that order; junction bases with no gene match: 1. Written as DNA, the CDR3 is TGTGCCAGCAGCTTCAGGGGGCTCACAGATACGCAGTATTTT. This sequence encodes CASSFRGLTDTQYF.